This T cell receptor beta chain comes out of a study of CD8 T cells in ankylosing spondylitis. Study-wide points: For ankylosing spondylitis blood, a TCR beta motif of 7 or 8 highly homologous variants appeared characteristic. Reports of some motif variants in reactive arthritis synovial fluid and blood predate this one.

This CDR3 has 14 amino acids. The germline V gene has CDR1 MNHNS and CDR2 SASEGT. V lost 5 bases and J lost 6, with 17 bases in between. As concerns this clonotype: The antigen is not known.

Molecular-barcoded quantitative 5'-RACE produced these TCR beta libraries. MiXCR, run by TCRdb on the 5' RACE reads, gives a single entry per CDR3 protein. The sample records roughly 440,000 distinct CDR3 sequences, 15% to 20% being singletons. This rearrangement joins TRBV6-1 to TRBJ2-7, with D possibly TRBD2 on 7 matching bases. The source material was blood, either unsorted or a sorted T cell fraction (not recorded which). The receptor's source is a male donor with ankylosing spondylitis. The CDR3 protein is CASSPSRGGGEQYF. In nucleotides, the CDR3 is TGTGCCAGCAGTCCGTCTCGAGGGGGGGGCGAGCAGTACTTC.